This T cell receptor beta chain is drawn from a study of blood T cell repertoires in COVID-19. Background on the study: Italy, Spain and the United States were the sources of the convalescent and acute COVID-19 samples. PBMCs, B-cell-depleted T cells, or T cells were the source of the cDNA or gDNA that made up the material.

The CDR3 is made up of 14 amino acids. Germline assignment: CDR1 SGHRS and CDR2 YFSETQ. The junction had 3 bases not matched to a gene; V was cut back by 1 base and J by 3 bases. Repertoires were generated with immunoSEQ multiplex PCR, while TCRdb's copy carries only in-frame clones and drops some. Seen here are tens of thousands of clones, roughly 90% observed once, and the top ten hold 12%. V and J are TRBV5-1 and TRBJ2-5; 7 bases line up with TRBD2. The sequenced sample was peripheral blood. This TCR derives from a human donor in a cohort sampled during active COVID-19. Written as DNA, the CDR3 is TGCGCCAGCAGCTTGTCTAGCGGAGAAGAGACCCAGTACTTC. It is translated as CASSLSSGEETQYF.